The present TCR beta chain was sequenced within a study of T cells after yellow fever vaccination. Study background: Fractions containing few cells were prepared with SMART-Seq v4 Ultra Low Input. Study observations and caveats: High-abundance clonotypes from the bulk population could contaminate FACS-sorted repertoires.

MiXCR, run by TCRdb on the 5' RACE reads, gives a single entry per CDR3 protein. The sample carries some 160,000 distinct CDR3 sequences, over 7% recorded once. As for this clonotype: The antigen is undetermined.

The sequence derives from a man younger than 35 who received the YFV17D yellow fever vaccine. The material was CD8+ T cells sorted from PBMCs, obtained 45 days after the yellow fever booster vaccination.

As DNA, the CDR3 is TGTGCCAGCAGCGGGCGGGTAAACTACGAGCAGTACGTC. This sequence encodes CASSGRVNYEQYV. The chain is built from TRBV5-6 and TRBJ2-7; perhaps TRBD2 as D (5 bases). The CDR3 runs 13 residues. The ends were cut back, 4 bases at V and 3 bases at J, with 11 bases in the middle. CDR1 SGHDT and CDR2 YYEEEE come from the germline V gene.